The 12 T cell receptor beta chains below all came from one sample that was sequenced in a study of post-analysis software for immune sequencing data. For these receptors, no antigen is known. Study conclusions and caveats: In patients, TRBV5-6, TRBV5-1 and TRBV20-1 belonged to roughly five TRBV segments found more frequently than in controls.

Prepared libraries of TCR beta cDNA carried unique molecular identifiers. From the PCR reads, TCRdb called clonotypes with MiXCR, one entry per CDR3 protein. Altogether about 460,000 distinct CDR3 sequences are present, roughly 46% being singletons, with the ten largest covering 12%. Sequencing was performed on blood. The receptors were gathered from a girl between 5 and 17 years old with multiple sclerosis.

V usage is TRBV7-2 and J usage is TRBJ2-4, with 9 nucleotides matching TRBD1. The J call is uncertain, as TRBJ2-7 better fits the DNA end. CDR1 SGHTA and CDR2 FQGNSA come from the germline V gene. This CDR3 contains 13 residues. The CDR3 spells CASRGTGPSEQYF. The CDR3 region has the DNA TGTGCCAGCAGGGGGACAGGGCCCAGCGAGCAGTACTTC.

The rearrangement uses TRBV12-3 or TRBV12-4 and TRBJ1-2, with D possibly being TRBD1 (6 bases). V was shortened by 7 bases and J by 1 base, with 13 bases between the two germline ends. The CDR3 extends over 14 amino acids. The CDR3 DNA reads TGTGCCAGCACTCCCGGGACAAATAACTATGGCTACACCTTC. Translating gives CASTPGTNNYGYTF.

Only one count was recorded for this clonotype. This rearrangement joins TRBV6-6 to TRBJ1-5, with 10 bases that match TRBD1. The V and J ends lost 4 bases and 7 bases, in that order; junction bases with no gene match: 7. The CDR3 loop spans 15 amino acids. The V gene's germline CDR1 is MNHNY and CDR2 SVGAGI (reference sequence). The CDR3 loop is CASSSGTGVLQPQHF. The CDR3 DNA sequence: TGTGCCAGCAGTTCCGGGACAGGGGTTCTGCAGCCCCAGCATTTT.

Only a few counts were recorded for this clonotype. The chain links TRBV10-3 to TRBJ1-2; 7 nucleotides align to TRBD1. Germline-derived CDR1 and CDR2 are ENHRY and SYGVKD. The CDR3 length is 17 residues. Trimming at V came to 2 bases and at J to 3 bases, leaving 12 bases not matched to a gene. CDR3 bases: TGTGCCATCAGTGAGAGGGGACAGATCGCCGGAGACTATGGCTACACCTTC. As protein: CAISERGQIAGDYGYTF.

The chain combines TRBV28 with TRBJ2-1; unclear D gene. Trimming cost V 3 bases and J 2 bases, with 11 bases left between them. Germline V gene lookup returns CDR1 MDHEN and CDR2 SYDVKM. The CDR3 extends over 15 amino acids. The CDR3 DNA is TGTGCCAGCAGTTTTGGGGATGGCGCCTACAATGAGCAGTTCTTC. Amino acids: CASSFGDGAYNEQFF.

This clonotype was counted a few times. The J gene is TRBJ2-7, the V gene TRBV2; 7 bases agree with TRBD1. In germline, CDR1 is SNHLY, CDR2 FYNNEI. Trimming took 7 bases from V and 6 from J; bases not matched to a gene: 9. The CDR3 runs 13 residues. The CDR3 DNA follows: TGTGCCAGCACCCGACAGGGAAGTTTCGAGCAGTACTTC. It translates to CASTRQGSFEQYF.

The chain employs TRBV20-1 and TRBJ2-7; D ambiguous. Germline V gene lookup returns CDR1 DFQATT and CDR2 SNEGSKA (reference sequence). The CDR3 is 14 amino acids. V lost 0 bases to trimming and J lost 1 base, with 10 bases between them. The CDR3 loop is CSARDLGSSYEQYF. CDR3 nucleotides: TGCAGTGCTAGAGATCTAGGTAGTTCCTACGAGCAGTACTTC.

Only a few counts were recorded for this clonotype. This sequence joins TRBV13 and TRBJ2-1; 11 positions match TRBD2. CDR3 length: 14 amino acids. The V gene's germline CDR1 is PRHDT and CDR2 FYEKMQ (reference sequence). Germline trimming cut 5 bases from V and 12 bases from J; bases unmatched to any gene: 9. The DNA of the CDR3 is TGTGCCAGCAGCGGTACTAGCGGGAGACTAGCGCAGTTCTTC. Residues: CASSGTSGRLAQFF.

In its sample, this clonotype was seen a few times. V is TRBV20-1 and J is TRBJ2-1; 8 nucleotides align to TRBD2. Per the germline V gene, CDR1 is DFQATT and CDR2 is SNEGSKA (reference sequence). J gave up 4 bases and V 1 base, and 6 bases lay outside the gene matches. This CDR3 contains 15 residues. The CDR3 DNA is TGCAGTGCTAGAGGGGGTAGCGGGACTTACAATGAGCAGTTCTTC. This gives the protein CSARGGSGTYNEQFF.

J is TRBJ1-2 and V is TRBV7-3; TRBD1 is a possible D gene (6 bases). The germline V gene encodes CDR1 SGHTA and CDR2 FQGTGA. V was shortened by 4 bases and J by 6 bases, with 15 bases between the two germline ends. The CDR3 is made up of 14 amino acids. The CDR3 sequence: CASSSTGTRNGYTF. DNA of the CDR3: TGTGCCAGCAGCTCCACCGGGACACGGAATGGCTACACCTTC. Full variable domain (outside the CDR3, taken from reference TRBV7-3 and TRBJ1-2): GAGVSQTPSNKVTEKGKYVELRCDPISGHTALYWYRQSLGQGPEFLIYFQGTGAADDSGLPNDRFFAVRPEGSVSTLKIQRTERGDSAVYLCASSSTGTRNGYTFGSGTRLTVV.

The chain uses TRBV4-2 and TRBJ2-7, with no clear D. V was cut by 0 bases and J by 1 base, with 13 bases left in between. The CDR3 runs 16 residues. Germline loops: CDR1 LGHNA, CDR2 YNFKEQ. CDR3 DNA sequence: TGTGCCAGCAGCCAAGATTCCCCAGGATGGTCCTACGAGCAGTACGTC. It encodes CASSQDSPGWSYEQYV.

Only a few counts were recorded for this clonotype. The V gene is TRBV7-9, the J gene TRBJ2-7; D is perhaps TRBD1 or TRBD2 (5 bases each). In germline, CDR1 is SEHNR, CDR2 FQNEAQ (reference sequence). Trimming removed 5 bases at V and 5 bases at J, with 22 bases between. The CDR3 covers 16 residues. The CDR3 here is CASSPIVRDPKDEQYF. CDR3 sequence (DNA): TGTGCCAGCAGCCCTATAGTACGGGACCCTAAGGACGAGCAGTACTTC.